This T cell receptor beta chain was obtained from a study of shared clonotypes between healthy human individuals. Study observations and caveats: A handful of donors had around 5% of their naive CD4 clonotypes in common.

Cells designated naive CD8 were CD45RO-negative and were positively selected for CCR7, with terminally differentiated effector memory CD45RA+ cells excluded. All of the donors resided in Nashville, Tennessee, and each was a Caucasian adult. The assay was carried out at the deep level. Sequencing was performed with immunoSEQ multiplex PCR; in TCRdb, only in-frame clones are kept and a portion is missing. The table has about 2,200,000 clones, roughly 91% seen once. As concerns this clone: The antigen remains unidentified.

From germline, CDR1 is MDHEN and CDR2 SYDVKM. Deletions cut 6 bases from V and 3 bases from J, with 14 bases between. The CDR3 runs 14 residues. This chain links TRBV28 with TRBJ1-1, with D tentatively TRBD1 (6 bases). The clonotype originates from a man aged 18 to 29 in good health. Some clones in this sample may be carry-over from other donors' samples. The sequencing input was naive CD8+ T cells from PBMCs. Here the CDR3 DNA reads TGTGCCAGCAGGGGACATCATGGGGACACTGAAGCTTTCTTT. This encodes CASRGHHGDTEAFF.